Listed here are 16 T cell receptor beta chains from one sample, sequenced in a study of blood T cell repertoires in COVID-19 (dated by TCRdb to the early 2020s). Library preparation used the immunoSEQ multiplex PCR assay. Imported from immuneACCESS, the table was reduced by TCRdb to in-frame sequences with V and J called. These copies leave out some clones; in studies compared against another copy, an unresolved V gene accounts for under half, and the cause of the remainder is not known. In this sample the table shows some 460,000 clones, about 90% of which occur a single time. The top ten clonotypes cover over 1.5% of the sample. The sequenced material came from PBMCs or T cells enriched from blood (not recorded which). The receptors come from a woman in her late teens or twenties with acute COVID-19.

V and J are TRBV15 and TRBJ2-5; 7 nucleotides match TRBD2. Germline V CDR1 and CDR2: LNHNV, YYDKDF (reference sequence). V was clipped by 3 bases and J by 4 bases; unmatched bases: 5. This CDR3 comprises 14 residues. In nucleotides, the CDR3 is TGTGCCACCAGCAGGGAACGGGGGGTAGAGACCCAGTACTTC. Encoded protein: CATSRERGVETQYF.

The V and J genes are TRBV30 and TRBJ1-5, with 8 bases identical to TRBD1. The J segment lost 4 bases and the V segment lost 3 bases, leaving 8 bases of the junction unmatched. This CDR3 is 15 amino acids long. The germline V gene encodes CDR1 GTSNPN and CDR2 SVGIG (reference sequence). CDR3 nucleotides: TGTGCCTGGAGCCCAGGGACAGGAGCTAATCAGCCCCAGCATTTT. It yields the protein CAWSPGTGANQPQHF.

V and J are TRBV18 and TRBJ1-4, with 7 bases fitting TRBD1. J was trimmed by 2 bases and V by 4 bases; bases with no gene match: 7. The germline CDR1 and CDR2 sequences are KGHSH and LQKENI. This CDR3 is 16 amino acids long. This chain's CDR3 is CASSQQQGRTNEKLFF. As DNA, the CDR3 is TGTGCCAGCTCACAGCAACAGGGGCGGACTAATGAAAAACTGTTTTTT.

The rearrangement links TRBV20-1 to TRBJ2-3; the D gene is possibly TRBD2 (6 bases). Germline V gene lookup returns CDR1 DFQATT and CDR2 SNEGSKA (reference sequence). Trimming left V 3 bases short and J 4 bases short, with 17 bases between. CDR3 length: 15 residues. Here the CDR3 reads CSASTLAPWADTQYF. The DNA of the CDR3 is TGCAGTGCTAGTACCCTAGCGCCTTGGGCAGATACGCAGTATTTT.

The chain carries TRBV14 and TRBJ2-3; 9 nucleotides align to TRBD2. This CDR3 has 15 amino acids. J gave up 5 bases and V 3 bases, and 6 bases lay outside the gene matches. Germline CDR1 is SGHDN and CDR2 is FVKESK. Here the CDR3 reads CASSHLTSGEDTQYF. The CDR3 nucleotides read TGTGCCAGCAGCCATCTGACTAGCGGAGAAGATACGCAGTATTTT.

This chain joins TRBV7-9 and TRBJ2-3, with D possibly matching TRBD2 (6 bases). CDR3 size: 12 residues. V was clipped by 5 bases and J by 12 bases, with 15 bases between them. Germline lookup yields CDR1 SEHNR and CDR2 FQNEAQ (reference sequence). CDR3 nucleotide sequence: TGTGCCAGCAGCCCTGTGGGGGGATCACAGTATTTT. This encodes CASSPVGGSQYF.

The count of this clone is one. The CDR3 nucleotides are TGCAGCGTGGGAGTAGGGTTTGGTTCACCCCTCCACTTT. It specifies CSVGVGFGSPLHF. The chain is built from TRBV29-1 and TRBJ1-6, with D hard to call. Deletions cut 6 bases from V and 9 bases from J, with 15 bases between. In germline, CDR1 is SQVTM, CDR2 ANQGSEA. The CDR3 loop spans 13 amino acids.

The genes are TRBV7-3 and TRBJ1-1; weak D call: TRBD1 (5 bases). Germline CDR1 reads SGHTA; CDR2 reads FQGTGA. V lost 5 bases and J 4 bases, leaving 23 bases between the germline ends. CDR3 length: 17 amino acids. The CDR3 DNA reads TGTGCCAGCAGCCCCGGGGAGGGGCGCATACATCCCACTGAAGCTTTCTTT. This sequence encodes CASSPGEGRIHPTEAFF.

This rearrangement joins TRBV6-5 to TRBJ1-2, with 7 bases that match TRBD1. V dropped 5 bases and J dropped 3; count of bases not matched to a gene: 9. CDR3 length: 15 residues. Germline V CDR1 and CDR2: MNHEY, SVGAGI. The CDR3, as DNA: TGTGCCAGCAGTACCTCCGGGACAGAGTACTATGGCTACACCTTC. This gives the protein CASSTSGTEYYGYTF.

This chain uses TRBV19 with TRBJ1-6; maybe TRBD1 (6 bases). CDR1 LNHDA and CDR2 SQIVND come from the germline V gene (reference sequence). The ends were cut back, 1 base at V and 7 bases at J, with 14 bases in the middle. The CDR3 sequence is 16 residues long. The CDR3 bases are TGTGCCAGTAGTATAGGGACAGCGATTTCGAATTCACCCCTCCACTTT. Protein product: CASSIGTAISNSPLHF.

The chain joins TRBV10-1 to TRBJ2-1; tentatively, D is TRBD2 (5 bases). Trimming removed 3 bases from V and 5 bases from J, with 11 bases in between. CDR3 size: 14 residues. CDR1 WNHNN and CDR2 SYGVQD come from the germline V gene (reference sequence). The CDR3 spells CASSDAGRDNEQFF. The CDR3 DNA reads as TGCGCCAGCAGTGACGCGGGCCGGGACAATGAGCAGTTCTTC.

The gene calls are TRBV28 and TRBJ1-6; D ambiguous. The CDR3 contains 14 residues. V was shortened by 3 bases and J by 6 bases, with 9 bases between the two germline ends. Germline V gene sequence: CDR1 MDHEN, CDR2 SYDVKM. In DNA form, the CDR3 reads TGTGCCAGCAGTTTCCCGGTCTTTAATTCACCCCTCCACTTT. This codes for CASSFPVFNSPLHF.

DNA for the CDR3: TGTGCCTCGGGCGGGGGCACAGATACGCAGTATTTT. It codes for CASGGGTDTQYF. The V gene is TRBV12-5, the J gene TRBJ2-3; D might be TRBD2 (6 bases). CDR3 size: 12 residues. CDR1 is LGHNT and CDR2 is FRNRAP in the germline V gene.

The V call is TRBV7-2, the J call TRBJ2-3; TRBD2 aligns across 7 bases. The length of the CDR3 is 16 residues. The germline CDR1 and CDR2 sequences are SGHTA and FQGNSA. The V gene end was trimmed by 2 bases and the J gene end by 2 bases; junction bases not matched to a gene: 7. The CDR3 reads CASSLYGGGNTDTQYF. The CDR3 DNA reads as TGTGCCAGCAGCTTATACGGCGGGGGAAACACAGATACGCAGTATTTT.

This sequence joins TRBV4-2 and TRBJ1-4; the match to TRBD1 covers 7 bases. Germline values: CDR1 LGHNA, CDR2 YNFKEQ. This CDR3 contains 14 residues. The trim removed 8 bases at V and 1 base at J, leaving 4 bases unmatched. As DNA, the CDR3 is TGTGCCAGCCAAAGGGACAGAACTAATGAAAAACTGTTTTTT. Protein: CASQRDRTNEKLFF.

This chain uses TRBV6-2 or TRBV6-3 with TRBJ1-1; D is perhaps TRBD1 (5 bases). V lost 5 bases to trimming and J lost 1 base, with 8 bases between them. There are 13 residues in the CDR3. CDR1 and CDR2 (germline): MNHEY, SVGEGT. In nucleotides, the CDR3 is TGTGCCAGCAGTGACAGAAAGAACACTGAAGCTTTCTTT. This sequence encodes CASSDRKNTEAFF.